Listed below are T cell receptor beta chains from one sample, sequenced in a study of T cell changes during pregnancy in multiple sclerosis. The assay was immunoSEQ multiplex PCR, and TCRdb's table has in-frame clones only and misses some. The repertoire holds 59,000 or so clones, around nine tenths seen once, with less than 3% in the top ten. The specimen comprised peripheral blood, sampled in the third trimester of pregnancy. These TCRs come from a female donor in good health, enrolled as a control in a pregnancy study. Both conserved end residues are part of each CDR3. The D gene is left open where the match is weak. Clone size is shown for a subset of rows, as once, few, many or a class of expanded clone.

.	15	TRBJ1-4	.	TRBV18	CASSPPGLMGEKLFF	TGTGCCAGCTCACCACCCGGACTAATGGGTGAAAAACTGTTTTTT
.	15	TRBJ2-1	once	TRBV30	CAWSGEGGGTREQFF	TGTGCCTGGAGTGGGGAGGGAGGGGGGACAAGGGAGCAGTTCTTC
TRBD1	15	TRBJ1-3	.	TRBV4-3	CASSQLDRVENTIYF	TGCGCCAGCAGCCAATTGGACAGGGTAGAAAACACCATATATTTT
.	13	TRBJ2-3	.	TRBV12-5	CASGPDYTDTQYF	TGTGCTAGTGGGCCGGACTACACAGATACGCAGTATTTT
TRBD1	14	TRBJ2-7	.	TRBV19	CASSIGRGQWEQYF	TGTGCCAGTAGTATAGGCAGGGGGCAATGGGAGCAGTACTTC
.	13	TRBJ2-3	once	TRBV5-1	CASRKSGTDTQYF	TGCGCCAGCAGAAAATCGGGCACAGATACGCAGTATTTT
.	14	TRBJ2-3	.	TRBV5-4	CASSPRSSTDTQYF	TGTGCCAGCAGCCCGAGGAGTAGCACAGATACGCAGTATTTT
TRBD1	15	TRBJ2-1	.	TRBV7-2	CASSLNYRGYNEQFF	TGTGCCAGCAGCTTAAATTACAGGGGGTACAATGAGCAGTTCTTC
.	16	TRBJ1-2	.	TRBV11-3	CASSLGQAFNDYGYTF	TGTGCCAGCAGCTTAGGACAGGCTTTCAACGACTATGGCTACACCTTC
TRBD1	14	TRBJ2-7	few	TRBV6-5	CASSVPGQGYEQYF	TGTGCCAGCAGTGTTCCGGGACAGGGGTACGAGCAGTACTTC
.	15	TRBJ1-2	.	TRBV7-9	CASSFPQGLIYGYTF	TGTGCCAGCAGCTTTCCCCAGGGGTTAATCTATGGCTACACCTTC
.	12	TRBJ2-5	few	TRBV28	CASGDRGGTQYF	TGTGCCAGCGGGGATCGGGGTGGGACCCAGTACTTC
.	12	TRBJ1-1	.	TRBV10-3	CAISEGVAEAFF	TGTGCCATCAGTGAAGGGGTCGCTGAAGCTTTCTTT
TRBD2	16	TRBJ2-2	.	TRBV7-8	CASSLEGGGNTGELFF	TGTGCCAGCAGCTTAGAGGGCGGGGGTAACACCGGGGAGCTGTTTTTT
.	15	TRBJ2-2	.	TRBV7-6	CASSPSSERTGELFF	TGTGCCAGCAGTCCATCCTCCGAGAGGACCGGGGAGCTGTTTTTT
TRBD1	16	TRBJ2-3	few	TRBV10-3	CAISESEEGATDTQYF	TGTGCCATCAGTGAGTCGGAAGAGGGGGCCACAGATACGCAGTATTTT
.	16	TRBJ2-7	.	TRBV21-1	CASSPMTSGGTWEQYF	TGTGCCAGCAGCCCGATGACTAGCGGGGGAACTTGGGAGCAGTACTTC
.	13	TRBJ2-5	.	TRBV19	CASSIGSWETQYF	TGTGCCAGTAGTATCGGGTCGTGGGAGACCCAGTACTTC
TRBD1	14	TRBJ2-2	.	TRBV19	CASSTGGGTGELFF	TGTGCCAGTAGCACAGGGGGCGGCACCGGGGAGCTGTTTTTT
.	14	TRBJ2-5	.	TRBV11-3	CASSLGQVKETQYF	TGTGCCAGCAGCTTAGGGCAGGTAAAGGAGACCCAGTACTTC
.	15	TRBJ2-1	many	TRBV9	CASSLRAGVVDEQFF	TGTGCCAGCAGCCTTAGGGCAGGGGTCGTAGATGAGCAGTTCTTC
.	15	TRBJ1-5	.	TRBV19	CASSLGGRWGTPQHF	TGTGCCAGTAGCCTCGGGGGGAGGTGGGGGACGCCCCAGCATTTT
.	13	TRBJ1-2	.	TRBV10-3	CAISDEGSYGYTF	TGTGCCATCAGTGACGAGGGCTCCTATGGCTACACCTTC
.	17	TRBJ2-6	.	TRBV7-2	CASSVGGGRSGANVLTF	TGTGCCAGCAGCGTAGGGGGGGGGAGATCTGGGGCCAACGTCCTGACTTTC
TRBD2	14	TRBJ2-1	.	TRBV5-1	CASASGGHYNEQFF	TGCGCCAGCGCCAGCGGGGGGCATTACAATGAGCAGTTCTTC
.	16	TRBJ1-6	.	TRBV4-3	CASSLTPSGGNSPLHF	TGCGCCAGCAGCCTCACCCCCTCTGGAGGCAATTCACCCCTCCACTTT
TRBD1	12	TRBJ1-4	.	TRBV29-1	CSARTGEEKLFF	TGCAGCGCAAGGACAGGGGAAGAAAAACTGTTTTTT
TRBD1	15	TRBJ2-7	.	TRBV19	CASSTQRTGSYEQYF	TGTGCCAGTAGTACGCAACGGACAGGGTCCTACGAGCAGTACTTC
TRBD2	15	TRBJ2-3	.	TRBV19	CASSKREGSTDTQYF	TGTGCCAGTAGTAAGAGGGAGGGGAGCACAGATACGCAGTATTTT
.	15	TRBJ1-6	.	TRBV5-1	CASRPRTAGVSPLHF	TGCGCCAGCAGACCTAGGACAGCTGGAGTTTCACCCCTCCACTTT
TRBD2	16	TRBJ2-3	.	TRBV5-1	CASSLESPGGRDTQYF	TGCGCCAGCAGCTTGGAATCCCCGGGAGGGAGGGATACGCAGTATTTT
.	14	TRBJ2-1	.	TRBV19	CASRSYRDDNEQFF	TGTGCCAGTAGATCCTACAGGGATGACAATGAGCAGTTCTTC
.	16	TRBJ2-3	.	TRBV30	CAWSVYSGIGTDTQYF	TGTGCCTGGAGTGTATATTCAGGGATTGGAACAGATACGCAGTATTTT
TRBD2	14	TRBJ2-2	.	TRBV19	CATDRGLSIGELFF	TGTGCCACCGATAGGGGACTATCCATCGGGGAGCTGTTTTTT
.	15	TRBJ2-3	once	TRBV7-2	CASSPRRLGTDTQYF	TGTGCCAGCAGTCCGAGGAGGTTGGGGACAGATACGCAGTATTTT
TRBD1	14	TRBJ1-2	.	TRBV5-1	CASSLEGTDYGYTF	TGCGCCAGCAGCTTGGAGGGGACAGACTATGGCTACACCTTC
.	14	TRBJ1-6	.	TRBV27	CASSEVRDVPPLHF	TGTGCCAGCAGTGAGGTTCGGGATGTACCACCCCTCCACTTT
TRBD1	14	TRBJ1-1	.	TRBV11-2	CASSPRDRNTEAFF	TGTGCCAGCAGCCCTAGGGACAGAAACACTGAAGCTTTCTTT
.	16	TRBJ1-2	.	TRBV18	CASSPLAGQNPYGYTF	TGTGCCAGCTCACCGCTCGCGGGCCAGAATCCCTATGGCTACACCTTC